Sequencing of this T cell receptor beta chain was carried out in a study of PD-1 blockade in classical Hodgkin lymphoma. Data came from immunoSEQ multiplex PCR; TCRdb stores just in-frame clones and leaves some out. The repertoire includes approximately 30,000 clones, around three quarters of them detected once, and less than 4.5% sits in the top ten. Time point meaning: cycle 4 day 1 (C4D1), after more than five weeks of nivolumab. After autologous stem cell transplantation all patients relapsed, and prior brentuximab vedotin exposure differed between cohorts. The CDR3 contains 13 residues. V was cut by 11 bases and J by 5 bases, with 16 bases left in between. Germline V gene sequence: CDR1 SEHNR, CDR2 FQNEAQ (reference sequence).

The V gene is TRBV7-9, the J gene TRBJ2-1; no definite D call. Sequences were derived from peripheral blood mononuclear cells (PBMCs), sampled before the fourth cycle of nivolumab. This TCR was sampled from a human donor with classical Hodgkin lymphoma. The chain's CDR3 is CAVQEIANNEQFF. The CDR3 DNA sequence: TGTGCCGTCCAGGAAATTGCCAACAATGAGCAGTTCTTC.